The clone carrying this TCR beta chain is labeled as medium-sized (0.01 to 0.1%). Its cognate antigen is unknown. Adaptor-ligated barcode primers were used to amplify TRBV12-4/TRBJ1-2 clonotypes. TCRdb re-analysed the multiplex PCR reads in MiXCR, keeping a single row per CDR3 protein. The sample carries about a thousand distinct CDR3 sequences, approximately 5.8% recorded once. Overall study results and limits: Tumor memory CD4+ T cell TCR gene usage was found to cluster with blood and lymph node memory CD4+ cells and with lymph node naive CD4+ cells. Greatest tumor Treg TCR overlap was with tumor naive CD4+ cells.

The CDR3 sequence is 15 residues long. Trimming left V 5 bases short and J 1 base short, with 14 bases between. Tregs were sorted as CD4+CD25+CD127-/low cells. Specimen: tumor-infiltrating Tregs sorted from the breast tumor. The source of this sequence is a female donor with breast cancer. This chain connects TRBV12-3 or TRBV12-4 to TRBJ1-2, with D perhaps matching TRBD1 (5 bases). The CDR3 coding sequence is TGTGCCAGCAGTGGGGCGGGGTCGAATAACTATGGCTACACCTTC. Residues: CASSGAGSNNYGYTF.